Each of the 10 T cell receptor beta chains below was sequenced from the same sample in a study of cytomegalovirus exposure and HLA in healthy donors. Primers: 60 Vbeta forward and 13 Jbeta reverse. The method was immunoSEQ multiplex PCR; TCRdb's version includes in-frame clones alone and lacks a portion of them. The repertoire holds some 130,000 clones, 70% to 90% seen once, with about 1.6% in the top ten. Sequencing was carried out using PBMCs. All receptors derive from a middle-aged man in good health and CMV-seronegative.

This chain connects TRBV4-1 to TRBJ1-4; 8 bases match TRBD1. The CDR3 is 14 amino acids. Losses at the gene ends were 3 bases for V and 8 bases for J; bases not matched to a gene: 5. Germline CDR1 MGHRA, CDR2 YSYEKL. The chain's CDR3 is CASSQDRVGEKLFF. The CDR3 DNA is TGCGCCAGCAGCCAGGACAGGGTAGGCGAAAAACTGTTTTTT.

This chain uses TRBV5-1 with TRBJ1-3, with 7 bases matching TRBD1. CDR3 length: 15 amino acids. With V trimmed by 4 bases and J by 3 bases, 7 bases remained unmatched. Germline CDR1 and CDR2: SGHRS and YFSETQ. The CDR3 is CASSQQGLGGNTIYF. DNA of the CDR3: TGCGCCAGCAGCCAACAGGGGTTGGGTGGAAACACCATATATTTT.

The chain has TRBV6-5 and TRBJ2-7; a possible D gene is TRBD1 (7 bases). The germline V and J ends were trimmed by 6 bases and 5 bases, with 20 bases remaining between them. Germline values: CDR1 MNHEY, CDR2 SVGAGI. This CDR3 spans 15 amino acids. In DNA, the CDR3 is TGTGCCAGCAGCCACAGGGGATGGGGGGCCGACGAGCAGTACTTC. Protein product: CASSHRGWGADEQYF.

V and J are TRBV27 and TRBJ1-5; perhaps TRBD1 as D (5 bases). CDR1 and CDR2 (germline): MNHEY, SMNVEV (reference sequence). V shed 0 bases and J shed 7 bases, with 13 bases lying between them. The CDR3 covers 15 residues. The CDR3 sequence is CASSLSVNAGQPQHF. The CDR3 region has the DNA TGTGCCAGCAGTTTATCGGTGAATGCAGGGCAGCCCCAGCATTTT.

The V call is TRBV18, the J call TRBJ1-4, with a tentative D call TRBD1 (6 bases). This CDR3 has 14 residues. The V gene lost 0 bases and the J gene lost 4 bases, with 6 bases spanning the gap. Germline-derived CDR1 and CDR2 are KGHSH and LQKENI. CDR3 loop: CASSPPGHNEKLFF. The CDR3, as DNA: TGTGCCAGCTCACCACCGGGACATAATGAAAAACTGTTTTTT.

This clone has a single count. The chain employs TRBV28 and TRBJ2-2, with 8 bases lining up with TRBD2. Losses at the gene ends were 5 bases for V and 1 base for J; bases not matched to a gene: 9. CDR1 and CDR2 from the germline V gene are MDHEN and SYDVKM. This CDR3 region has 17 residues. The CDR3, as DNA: TGTGCCAGCAGTACCCGGTGGCTAGCGGGGAACACCGGGGAGCTGTTTTTT. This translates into CASSTRWLAGNTGELFF.

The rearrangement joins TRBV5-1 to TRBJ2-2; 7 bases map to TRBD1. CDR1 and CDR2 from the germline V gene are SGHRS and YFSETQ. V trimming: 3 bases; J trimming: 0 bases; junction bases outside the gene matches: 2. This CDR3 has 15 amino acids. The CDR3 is CASSWGQSNTGELFF. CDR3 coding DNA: TGCGCCAGCAGCTGGGGACAGTCGAACACCGGGGAGCTGTTTTTT.

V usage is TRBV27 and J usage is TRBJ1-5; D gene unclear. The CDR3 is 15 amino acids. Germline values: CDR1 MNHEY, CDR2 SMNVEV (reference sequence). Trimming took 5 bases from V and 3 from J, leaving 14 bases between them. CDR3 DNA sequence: TGTGCCAGCAGTCCGTCGACCTGGGCCAATCAGCCCCAGCATTTT. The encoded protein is CASSPSTWANQPQHF.

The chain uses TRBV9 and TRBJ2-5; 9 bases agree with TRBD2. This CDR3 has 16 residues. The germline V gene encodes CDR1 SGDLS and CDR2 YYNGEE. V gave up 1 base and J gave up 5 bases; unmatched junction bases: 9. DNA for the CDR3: TGTGCCAGCAGCGTAACCGGACTAGCGCTTAGGGAGACCCAGTACTTC. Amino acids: CASSVTGLALRETQYF.

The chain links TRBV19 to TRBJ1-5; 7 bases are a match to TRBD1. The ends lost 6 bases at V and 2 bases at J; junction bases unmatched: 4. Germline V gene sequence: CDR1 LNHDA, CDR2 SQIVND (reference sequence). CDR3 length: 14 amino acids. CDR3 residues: CASSSGQGNQPQHF. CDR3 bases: TGTGCCAGTAGCTCCGGACAGGGCAATCAGCCCCAGCATTTT.